The present T cell receptor (beta chain) was sequenced within a study of beta chain features in type 1 diabetes. cDNA synthesis used the whole RNA isolate, giving expressed TCRB sequences. Data came from immunoSEQ multiplex PCR; TCRdb stores just in-frame clones and leaves some out. The sample has fewer than 350,000 clones; roughly 15% are singletons. Study-wide points: Small HLA sub-analyses could not settle whether HLA shapes TCRB rearrangement. In all four CD4+ subsets, TCRB CDR3 length was significantly, moderately reduced in type 1 diabetes.

Comment on this clone: What it recognizes is unknown.

Trimming shortened V by 3 bases and J by 9 bases, and 12 bases separated the two germline ends. Germline V gives CDR1 GTSNPN, CDR2 SVGIG (reference sequence). The CDR3 totals 12 residues. The clonotype originates from a man aged 18 to 29 with type 1 diabetes. The sequenced material came from naive CD4+ T cells from blood. V is TRBV30 and J is TRBJ2-4; D may be TRBD1 (7 bases). The DNA for the CDR3 is TGTGCCTGGAGCCAGGGGGAGGCCATTCAGTACTTC. As protein: CAWSQGEAIQYF.